The rows below give T cell receptor beta chains drawn from one sample of a study of CD8 T cells in ankylosing spondylitis. TCRdb re-called the 5' RACE reads through MiXCR, storing one row per CDR3 protein. The sample includes 300,000 to 350,000 distinct CDR3 sequences, more than 9% of them seen just once. The material sequenced was blood, either unsorted or a sorted T cell fraction (not recorded which). Source of these receptors: a female donor with ankylosing spondylitis or in good health (not recorded which). The CDR3 runs from the conserved cysteine through the conserved F or W. Each record gives: CDR3 DNA, CDR3 protein, J gene, V gene, CDR3 length, D gene, clone size. The D gene is left open where the match is weak. The listing skips clone size in some rows; elsewhere it reads once, few, many or a size class.

TGTGCCAGCAGCCGCGAGGGACTAGTCCCCTCGTCTGGGTATTTT CASSREGLVPSSGYF TRBJ2-3 TRBV7-2 15 TRBD2 -
TGCAGTGCTAGAGATGGCACTAGCGCGGAGACCCAGTACTTC CSARDGTSAETQYF TRBJ2-5 TRBV20-1 14 TRBD2 many
TGCGCCAGCAGCGGGGGACAGGGTGATGGCTACACCTTC CASSGGQGDGYTF TRBJ1-2 TRBV5-1 13 TRBD1 few
TGTGCCAGCAGCCCTCTGGACAGGGTGAGGAACACTGAAGCTTTCTTT CASSPLDRVRNTEAFF TRBJ1-1 TRBV3-1 16 TRBD1 -
TGCAGCGCGGGACTTCAAAATGAGCAGTTCTTC CSAGLQNEQFF TRBJ2-1 TRBV29-1 11 - many
TGTGCCAGCTCACCAACCATAGTCTACGAGCAGTACTTC CASSPTIVYEQYF TRBJ2-7 TRBV18 13 - many
TGCAGTGCTAGGGACAGACTAGCGGTCGAGCAGTACTTC CSARDRLAVEQYF TRBJ2-7 TRBV20-1 13 TRBD2 many
TGTGCCAGCCTTGGGACAGGGAAAGAAGCTTTCTTT CASLGTGKEAFF TRBJ1-1 TRBV12-3/TRBV12-4 12 TRBD1 many
TGCGCCAGCAGCCCTTGGCACGAATCGGGTGGTTTGGGTGGCTACCCCTTC CASSPWHESGGLGGYPF TRBJ1-2 TRBV5-1 17 - -
TGTGCCAGCAGTTCCGGGACTTGGGACGAGCAGTACTTC CASSSGTWDEQYF TRBJ2-7 TRBV12-3/TRBV12-4 13 - many
TGCAGTGCTAGAGATTGGGAAGGGCCGGGCAATGAGCAGTTCTTC CSARDWEGPGNEQFF TRBJ2-1 TRBV20-1 15 - many
TGTGCCAGCTCAGAGCTCTATGAGCAGTTCTTC CASSELYEQFF TRBJ2-1 TRBV12-3/TRBV12-4 11 - many
TGTGCCACCAGCAGCAACGGGGGGCGCCTATTAAGCACAGATACGCAGTATTTT CATSSNGGRLLSTDTQYF TRBJ2-3 TRBV15 18 - -
TGCAGTGCTAAGGGACTGTATAGCAATCAGCCCCAGCATTTT CSAKGLYSNQPQHF TRBJ1-5 TRBV20-1 14 - many
TGTGCCAGCAGCATTTGGGACAGGGGTGGCAATCAGCCCCAGCATTTT CASSIWDRGGNQPQHF TRBJ1-5 TRBV2 16 TRBD1 -
TGTGCCAGCAGCCTTAATTTGGGGGTTGCGGAGACCCAGTACTTC CASSLNLGVAETQYF TRBJ2-5 TRBV11-2 15 - many
TGCGCCAGCAGCTACTCGACAGGTACCAGCACAGATACGCAGTATTTT CASSYSTGTSTDTQYF TRBJ2-3 TRBV5-1 16 - -
TGTGCCAGCAGAGGGACAGGGGGGTACGAGCAGTACTTC CASRGTGGYEQYF TRBJ2-7 TRBV28 13 TRBD1 many
TGTGCCACCAGCAGAGGAAACAATGAGCAGTTCTTC CATSRGNNEQFF TRBJ2-1 TRBV15 12 - many
TGCGCCAGCAGCCAAGATAGGGACACGGAGTATGAAGCTTTCTTT CASSQDRDTEYEAFF TRBJ1-1 TRBV4-1 15 - many
TGTGCCAGCAGCTTCTCGTATGGCTACACCTTC CASSFSYGYTF TRBJ1-2 TRBV7-3 11 - many
TGTGCCAGCAGTGCCCATGGGACAGCGAATCAGCCCCAGCATTTT CASSAHGTANQPQHF TRBJ1-5 TRBV6-2/TRBV6-3 15 TRBD1 many
TGTGCCCGCAGTTTAGATTTTGGGCGGATGACTAACTCCTACGAGCAGTACTTC CARSLDFGRMTNSYEQYF TRBJ2-7 TRBV12-3/TRBV12-4 18 - few
TGTGCCAGCAGCGTAGTACCCGGGGAGACCCAGTACTTC CASSVVPGETQYF TRBJ2-5 TRBV9 13 - many
TGTGCCAGCAGCGGATGGGGGCTGGGAGCCAAAAACATTCAGTACTTC CASSGWGLGAKNIQYF TRBJ2-4 TRBV7-8 16 - -
TGTGCCACCAGCAGAGAAGGGGTAATGAGCACTGAAGCTTTCTTT CATSREGVMSTEAFF TRBJ1-1 TRBV15 15 - many
TGTGCCAGCAGCCAAGGACTAGCGGGAGGAGAGACCCAGTACTTC CASSQGLAGGETQYF TRBJ2-5 TRBV3-1 15 TRBD2 many
TGCAGTGCCCCTTCCGCGGGTCAGCCCCAGCATTTT CSAPSAGQPQHF TRBJ1-5 TRBV20-1 12 - -
TGCAGTGATGACTCGACGGTGGGACCGAACTATGGCTACACCTTC CSDDSTVGPNYGYTF TRBJ1-2 TRBV20-1 15 - many
TGTGCCAGCAGTTACCCAGGGGCGATAGTGTACGAGCAGTACTTC CASSYPGAIVYEQYF TRBJ2-7 TRBV6-5 15 - many
TGCAGTGCTAGAAAGGACGAGCAGTACTTC CSARKDEQYF TRBJ2-7 TRBV20-1 10 - -